A selection of T cell receptor beta chains follows, all from one sample in a study of cytomegalovirus exposure and HLA in healthy donors. The table came from immunoSEQ multiplex PCR; TCRdb's copy has only in-frame clones and leaves some out. Of under 120,000 clones detected, about 80% appear once; the ten largest clones hold roughly 5%. Sequenced input: PBMCs. These receptor sequences come from a female donor in good health and CMV-seropositive. CDR3s include the opening cysteine and the closing phenylalanine or tryptophan. D genes are given only for firm matches. Clone size is not always given. Where it is, it says once, few, many or a class for expanded clones.

D	J	size	V	DNA	CDR3
.	TRBJ1-4	few	TRBV2	TGTGCCAGCAGTATTCGGGAGGGAAAACTGTTTTTT	CASSIREGKLFF
TRBD1	TRBJ1-1	.	TRBV19	TGTGCCAGTACCGGGACAGGGGAAGGTACTGAAGCTTTCTTT	CASTGTGEGTEAFF
.	TRBJ2-7	.	TRBV4-1	TGCGCCAGCAGCCTTGGTTCGGGGATCTCCTACGAGCAGTACTTC	CASSLGSGISYEQYF
TRBD2	TRBJ2-2	.	TRBV18	TGTGCCAGCTCGCCTGGGCTAGCGGGAGGAACCGGGGAGCTGTTTTTT	CASSPGLAGGTGELFF
.	TRBJ2-7	.	TRBV4-1	TGCGCCAGCAGCCAAGGCGACATGGGAGGAACCCACGAGCAGTACTTC	CASSQGDMGGTHEQYF
.	TRBJ1-4	.	TRBV30	TGTGCCTGGAGTGTCTCCGTAACTAATGAAAAACTGTTTTTT	CAWSVSVTNEKLFF
TRBD1	TRBJ1-2	.	TRBV6-5	TGTGCCAGCACGGGACAGGCATTTCAGGGCTACACCTTC	CASTGQAFQGYTF
.	TRBJ1-1	.	TRBV7-8	TGTGCCAGCACCCTCGGCCGGGGAAGCACTGAAGCTTTCTTT	CASTLGRGSTEAFF
.	TRBJ1-2	once	TRBV5-1	TGCGCCAGCAGCTTGGTTCAGGGTGTAAACTATGGCTACACCTTC	CASSLVQGVNYGYTF
.	TRBJ1-6	.	TRBV7-9	TGTGCCAGCAGCTTAGTAGGGGGAGTAGGGCCGAATTCACCCCTCCACTTT	CASSLVGGVGPNSPLHF
.	TRBJ1-4	.	TRBV27	TGTGCCAGCGGGGGGGCGAGAGGGAGAACCTCTAATGAAAAACTGTTTTTT	CASGGARGRTSNEKLFF
.	TRBJ1-5	.	TRBV7-2	TGTGCCAGCAGCTTGGTCGGAGGGGTAAATCAGCCCCAGCATTTT	CASSLVGGVNQPQHF
.	TRBJ2-3	.	TRBV7-8	TGTGCCAGCAGGGATGGGTGGGCCAGGACAGATACGCAGTATTTT	CASRDGWARTDTQYF
.	TRBJ2-7	.	TRBV2	TGTGCCAGCAGTGAATGGCCCCGGGGGGAGCAGTACTTC	CASSEWPRGEQYF
TRBD2	TRBJ2-1	.	TRBV2	TGTGCCAGCAGGAGGACTAGCGGATACAATGAGCAGTTCTTC	CASRRTSGYNEQFF
.	TRBJ1-1	few	TRBV6-5	TGTGCCAGCAGTTACTCGCGTCAGGGGCACACTGAAGCTTTCTTT	CASSYSRQGHTEAFF
TRBD2	TRBJ2-7	.	TRBV29-1	TGCAGCGTCGCGACTAGCGGGAGCTCCTACGAGCAGTACTTC	CSVATSGSSYEQYF
TRBD1	TRBJ2-7	.	TRBV7-9	TGTGCCAGCACCCCCGTTGGGACAGGGGTATGGGGTCTCTACGAGCAGTACTTC	CASTPVGTGVWGLYEQYF
TRBD1	TRBJ1-4	once	TRBV7-9	TGTGCCAGCAGGACAGGGGGTGAAAAACTGTTTTTT	CASRTGGEKLFF
.	TRBJ2-7	.	TRBV7-2	TGTGCCAGCAGCTTAGTTGGAACAGTTAAGACCTACGAGCAGTACTTC	CASSLVGTVKTYEQYF
TRBD1	TRBJ2-7	.	TRBV6-5	TGTGCCAGCAGCCTCGGACAGGGCCTCTCCTACGAGCAGTACTTC	CASSLGQGLSYEQYF
.	TRBJ1-5	few	TRBV7-9	TGTGCCAGCAGCTCATACAATAGCAATCAGCCCCAGCATTTT	CASSSYNSNQPQHF
.	TRBJ1-2	.	TRBV7-9	TGTGCCAGCAGCCAACGGGACTATGGCTACACCTTC	CASSQRDYGYTF
.	TRBJ1-3	.	TRBV2	TGTGCCAGCAGTGTGTCGGGATCTGGAAACACCATATATTTT	CASSVSGSGNTIYF
TRBD1	TRBJ2-7	.	TRBV27	TGTGCCAGCAGTTTATCGGGGACAGTCCTTAAGGGCGAGCAGTACTTC	CASSLSGTVLKGEQYF
.	TRBJ1-1	.	TRBV2	TGTGCCAGCTCTTCTCCACTGCGAAGTACTGAAGCTTTCTTT	CASSSPLRSTEAFF
.	TRBJ2-7	.	TRBV18	TGTGCCAGCTCACCACCGAACTTCTCCTACGAGCAGTACTTC	CASSPPNFSYEQYF
.	TRBJ2-3	.	TRBV28	TGTGCCAGCAGTCAACTCGGCACAGATACGCAGTATTTT	CASSQLGTDTQYF
.	TRBJ2-2	.	TRBV28	TGTGCCAGCAGGCGGGCCGGCCCCGGGGAGCTGTTTTTT	CASRRAGPGELFF
.	TRBJ1-1	.	TRBV9	TGTGCCAGCAGCCCTCCGGGGTGGGGGGGAACTGAAGCTTTCTTT	CASSPPGWGGTEAFF
TRBD2	TRBJ2-2	.	TRBV7-3	TGTGCCAGCAGAAAGGATGGGACTAGAGGCACCGGGGAGCTGTTTTTT	CASRKDGTRGTGELFF
.	TRBJ1-3	.	TRBV7-8	TGTGCCAGCAGCTTAGTTTCGGAGGCTGGAAACACCATATATTTT	CASSLVSEAGNTIYF
TRBD1	TRBJ2-7	.	TRBV9	TGTGCCAGCAGCTCCCGGGACAGGGGGGACTACGAGCAGTACTTC	CASSSRDRGDYEQYF
TRBD2	TRBJ2-7	once	TRBV5-1	TGCGCCAGCAAGGTGTCTAGCGGGCGGATTGGAGTCGAGCAGTACTTC	CASKVSSGRIGVEQYF
TRBD2	TRBJ2-3	.	TRBV2	TGTGCCAGCAAATTTGACCCCAAGACTAGCGGCCCGGATACGCAGTATTTT	CASKFDPKTSGPDTQYF
.	TRBJ1-4	few	TRBV29-1	TGCAGCGTTGAGGGGCCCGGAGAAAAACTGTTTTTT	CSVEGPGEKLFF
.	TRBJ1-4	.	TRBV5-1	TGCGCCAGCAGAAGGGGGGGGGTTCAAGCGAATGAAAAACTGTTTTTT	CASRRGGVQANEKLFF
.	TRBJ1-5	.	TRBV2	TGTGCCAGCAGTGGGGGGAGCGGAGGGAATAGCAATCAGCCCCAGCATTTT	CASSGGSGGNSNQPQHF
TRBD1	TRBJ2-7	.	TRBV7-8	TGTGCCAGCAGCTTAGGGGGCGGTGGGACAGGGGTCCTATACGAGCAGTACTTC	CASSLGGGGTGVLYEQYF
TRBD2	TRBJ2-2	once	TRBV30	TGTGCCTGGAGTGGACTAGCGGGAGCGTCCGGGGAGCTGTTTTTT	CAWSGLAGASGELFF
.	TRBJ2-1	few	TRBV25-1	TGTGCCAGCAGTGAATATCCACTCCCCTACAATGAGCAGTTCTTC	CASSEYPLPYNEQFF
TRBD1	TRBJ1-5	.	TRBV27	TGTGCCAGCAGCCCACGGGACAGGAGGTCCGGTCAGCCCCAGCATTTT	CASSPRDRRSGQPQHF
.	TRBJ2-3	once	TRBV19	TGTGCCAGTAGTTCAGCGAGACCCACAGATACGCAGTATTTT	CASSSARPTDTQYF
.	TRBJ1-4	.	TRBV5-1	TGCGCCAGCAGCCGGGAGGGAACTAATGAAAAACTGTTTTTT	CASSREGTNEKLFF
.	TRBJ1-5	once	TRBV5-1	TGCGCCAGCAGCTTGGCCGCAGGGAGCAATCAGCCCCAGCATTTT	CASSLAAGSNQPQHF
.	TRBJ1-3	few	TRBV7-9	TGTGCCAGCAGCTTCGCGGAAAGCGCTGGAAACACCATATATTTT	CASSFAESAGNTIYF